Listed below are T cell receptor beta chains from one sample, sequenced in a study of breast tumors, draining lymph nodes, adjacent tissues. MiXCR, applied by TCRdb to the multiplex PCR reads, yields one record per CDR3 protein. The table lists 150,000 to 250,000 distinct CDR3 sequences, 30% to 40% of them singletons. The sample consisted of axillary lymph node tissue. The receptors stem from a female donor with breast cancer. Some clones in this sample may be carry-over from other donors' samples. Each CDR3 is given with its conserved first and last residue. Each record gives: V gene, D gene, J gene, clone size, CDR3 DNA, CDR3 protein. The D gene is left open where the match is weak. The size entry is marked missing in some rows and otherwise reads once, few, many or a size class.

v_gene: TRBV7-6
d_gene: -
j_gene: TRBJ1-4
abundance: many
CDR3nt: TGTGCCAGCAGCCTTCGTCTTAATGAAAAACTGTTTTTT
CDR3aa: CASSLRLNEKLFF

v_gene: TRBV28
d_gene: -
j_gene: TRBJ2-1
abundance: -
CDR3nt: TGTGCCAGCAGTTTATCGGCCCGCGGAACCCTCTTC
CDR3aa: CASSLSARGTLF

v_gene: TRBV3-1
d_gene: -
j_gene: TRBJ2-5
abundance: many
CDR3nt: TGTGCCAGCAGCCAAGGCGAGAGCTCGTACTTC
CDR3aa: CASSQGESSYF

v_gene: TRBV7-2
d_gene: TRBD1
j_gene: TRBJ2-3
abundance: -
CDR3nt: TGTGCCAGCAGCTTAGAGGGACAGGGGGCTTATCGCACAGATACGCAGTATTTT
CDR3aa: CASSLEGQGAYRTDTQYF

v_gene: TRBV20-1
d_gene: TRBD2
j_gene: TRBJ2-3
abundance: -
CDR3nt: TGCAGTGCTAGTCTAGCGGGAGTTGGCCCAGATACGCAGTATTTT
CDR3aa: CSASLAGVGPDTQYF

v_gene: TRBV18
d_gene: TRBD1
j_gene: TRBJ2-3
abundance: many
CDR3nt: TGTGCCAGCTCACAAGGACAGGGCCCAGATACGCAGTATTTT
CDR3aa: CASSQGQGPDTQYF

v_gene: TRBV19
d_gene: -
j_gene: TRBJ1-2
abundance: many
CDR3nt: TGTGCCAGTAGTCCCGGCGGGGGCTACACCTTC
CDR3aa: CASSPGGGYTF

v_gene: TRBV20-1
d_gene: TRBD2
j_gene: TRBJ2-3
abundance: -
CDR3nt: TGCAGTGCACCGAGCGGGGAGACCTACAATGAGCAGTATTTT
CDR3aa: CSAPSGETYNEQYF

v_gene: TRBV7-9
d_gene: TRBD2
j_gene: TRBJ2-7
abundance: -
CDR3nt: TGTGCCTCCCAAGGCGGGAGCACCTACGAGCAGTACTTC
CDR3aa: CASQGGSTYEQYF

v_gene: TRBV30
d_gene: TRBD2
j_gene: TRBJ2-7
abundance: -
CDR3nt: TGTGCCTGGAGTGTACCGGGGGAGGGCTCCTACGAGCAGTACTTC
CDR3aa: CAWSVPGEGSYEQYF

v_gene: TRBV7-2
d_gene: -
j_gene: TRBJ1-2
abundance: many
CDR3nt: TGTGCCAGCAGCTTATCCCCCTTTCGACAGCCGGGGCATGGCTACACCTTC
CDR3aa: CASSLSPFRQPGHGYTF

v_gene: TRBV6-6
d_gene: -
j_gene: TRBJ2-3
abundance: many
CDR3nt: TGTGCCAGCAGTCTCTTGGGTGAGAAGACAGATACGCAGTATTTT
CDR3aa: CASSLLGEKTDTQYF

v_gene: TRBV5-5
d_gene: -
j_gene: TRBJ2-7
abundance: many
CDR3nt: TGTGCCAGCAGCTTGAGACTCCCTCCTCCCTACGAGCAGTACTTC
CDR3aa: CASSLRLPPPYEQYF

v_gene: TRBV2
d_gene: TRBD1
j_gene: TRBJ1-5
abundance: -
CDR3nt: TGTGCCAGCAGTGTCTCTGGGAGGGGGCCTAATCAGCCCCAGCATTTT
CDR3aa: CASSVSGRGPNQPQHF

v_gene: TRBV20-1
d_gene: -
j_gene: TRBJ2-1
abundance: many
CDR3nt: TGCAGTGCGTGGGCGCCCGGTGAGCAGTTCTTC
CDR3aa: CSAWAPGEQFF

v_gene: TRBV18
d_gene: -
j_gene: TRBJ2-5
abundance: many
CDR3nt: TGTGCCAGCTCACCGCGGGACGTCGAGACCCAGTACTTC
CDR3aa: CASSPRDVETQYF